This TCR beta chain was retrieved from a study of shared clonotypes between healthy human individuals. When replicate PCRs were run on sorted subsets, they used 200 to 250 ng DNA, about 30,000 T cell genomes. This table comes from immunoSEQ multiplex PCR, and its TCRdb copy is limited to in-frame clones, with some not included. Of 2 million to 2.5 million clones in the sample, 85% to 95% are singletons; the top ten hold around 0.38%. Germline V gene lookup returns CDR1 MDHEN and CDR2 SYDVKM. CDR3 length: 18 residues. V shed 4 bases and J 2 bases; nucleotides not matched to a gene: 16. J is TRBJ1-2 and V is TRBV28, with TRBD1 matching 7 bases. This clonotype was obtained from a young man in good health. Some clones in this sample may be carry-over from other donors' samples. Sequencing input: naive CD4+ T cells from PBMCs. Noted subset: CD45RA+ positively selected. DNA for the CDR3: TGTGCCAGCAGTTCAAGAGCCGGGACAGAAAGGGGGAACTATGGCTACACCTTC. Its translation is CASSSRAGTERGNYGYTF.